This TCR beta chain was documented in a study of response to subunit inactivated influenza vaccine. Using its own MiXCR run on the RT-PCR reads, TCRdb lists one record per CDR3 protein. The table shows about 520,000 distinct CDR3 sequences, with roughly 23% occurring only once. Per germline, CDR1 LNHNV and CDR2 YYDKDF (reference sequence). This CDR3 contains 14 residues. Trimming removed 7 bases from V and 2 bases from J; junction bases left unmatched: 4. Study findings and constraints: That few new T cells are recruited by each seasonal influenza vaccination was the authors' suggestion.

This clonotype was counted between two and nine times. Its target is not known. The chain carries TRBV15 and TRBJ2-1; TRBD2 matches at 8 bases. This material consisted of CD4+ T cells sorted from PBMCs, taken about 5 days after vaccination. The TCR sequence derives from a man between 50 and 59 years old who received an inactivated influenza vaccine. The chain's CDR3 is CATTPGLAYNEQFF. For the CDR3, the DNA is TGTGCCACCACTCCGGGACTAGCCTACAATGAGCAGTTCTTC.